This is a list of T cell receptor beta chains from one sample in a study of immune cell composition in non-small cell lung cancer. Clones were sequenced by immunoSEQ multiplex PCR, and TCRdb holds only the in-frame ones, with some missing. The sample lists 400 to 550 clones; around four fifths were seen once. The sequenced sample consisted of lung tumor tissue. The receptors were gathered from a human donor with non-small cell lung cancer. The CDR3 runs from the conserved cysteine through the conserved F or W. Fields, in order: clone size, V gene, D gene, J gene, CDR3 DNA, CDR3 protein. D genes are given only for firm matches. Clone size is not always given. Where it is, it says once, few, many or a class for expanded clones.

.,TRBV11-2,TRBD2,TRBJ2-2,TGTGCCAGCAGCTTAGCCCGGACTAGCGGGAGGTCCGGGGAGCTGTTTTTT,CASSLARTSGRSGELFF
once,TRBV2,TRBD2,TRBJ2-2,TGTGCCAGCAGCTACGGACTAGCGGGATACACCGGGGAGCTGTTTTTT,CASSYGLAGYTGELFF
.,TRBV5-1,.,TRBJ1-4,TGCGCCAGCAGCTTGGGCCTACAGTCAACTAATGAAAAACTGTTTTTT,CASSLGLQSTNEKLFF
.,TRBV6-1,.,TRBJ1-4,TGTGCCAGCAGTCCCTTTTACGGTGAAAAACTGTTTTTT,CASSPFYGEKLFF
.,TRBV2,TRBD1,TRBJ1-2,TGTGCCAGCAGCCGTACCGGGACAGGGGGTAACTATGGCTACACCTTC,CASSRTGTGGNYGYTF
.,TRBV28,TRBD1,TRBJ1-5,TGTGCCAGCAAATCACAGGGGGCTAGCAATCAGCCCCAGCATTTT,CASKSQGASNQPQHF
once,TRBV28,.,TRBJ1-5,TGTGCCAGCAGTTTAGGCATTCGGGGGTTAAATCAGCCCCAGCATTTT,CASSLGIRGLNQPQHF
.,TRBV19,TRBD2,TRBJ2-1,TGTGCCAGTAGTATAGGTTTGGCGGGAGGGCCAGGCAATGAGCAGTTCTTC,CASSIGLAGGPGNEQFF
.,TRBV28,.,TRBJ1-1,TGTGCCAGCATGTTCGGGACAACTTTCTTT,CASMFGTTFF
.,TRBV9,.,TRBJ2-7,TGTGCCAGCAGCGTAGGTGCAGGGTCGGCCTACGAGCAGTACTTC,CASSVGAGSAYEQYF
.,TRBV7-2,.,TRBJ1-5,TGTGCCAGCAGCTTAGAATTTGAACAAACCCGAGGTCGGCCCCAGCATTTT,CASSLEFEQTRGRPQHF
.,TRBV7-9,.,TRBJ1-2,TGTGCCAGCAGCTTAACTAGGGCCTATGGCTACACCTTC,CASSLTRAYGYTF
.,TRBV6-5,TRBD2,TRBJ2-3,TGTGCCAGCAGGAACGGACTAGCGGCAGATACGCAGTATTTT,CASRNGLAADTQYF
.,TRBV19,.,TRBJ1-5,TGTGCCAGTAGTATAGTGGCAGGGCGCTCTCAGCCCCAGCATTTT,CASSIVAGRSQPQHF
.,TRBV29-1,TRBD1,TRBJ1-2,TGCAGCGTTGCCGGAGGGGGCTCCCCTTATGGCTACACCTTC,CSVAGGGSPYGYTF
once,TRBV5-1,TRBD2,TRBJ2-5,TGCGCCAGCAGCTTTGGTAGCGGGGGGGAAAGAGAGACCCAGTACTTC,CASSFGSGGERETQYF
.,TRBV9,.,TRBJ2-7,TGTGCCAGCAGCGTCAACTACAGGGACCTCTTCGGCGAGCAGTACTTC,CASSVNYRDLFGEQYF